This T cell receptor (beta chain) appears in the sequencing data of a study of Ad26.COV2.S vaccination and SARS-CoV-2 variants. The wider study: The donor belonged to the COV1001 Ad26.COV2.S trial arm. Notes on the study in general: After vaccination, substantial breadth of spike-specific CD8+ and CD4+ responses was reported. Similar non-spike TCR breadth was observed in recipients of vaccine and of placebo.

Notes on this clone: Antigen specificity is unknown.

Treatment in this sample: around 19 received Ad26.COV2.S at low or high dose, single or two shots; roughly 5 received placebo; per-sample allocation not given. The samples were gathered on day 63 after the first injection of vaccine or placebo. CDR1 is SGHRS, CDR2 YFSETQ, per germline. V shed 4 bases and J 7 bases; nucleotides not matched to a gene: 7. This CDR3 has 14 residues. The data were produced by immunoSEQ multiplex PCR, yet TCRdb's version contains in-frame clones alone and is incomplete. The top ten hold about 1.5% of the sample, which has about 680,000 clones, about 89% seen once. The starting material was peripheral blood, obtained in a trial of Ad26.COV2.S vaccine versus placebo. The chain combines TRBV5-1 with TRBJ1-2, with 10 positions matching TRBD1. This sequence was found in a person between 18 and 60 years old who received the Ad26.COV2.S COVID-19 vaccine or a placebo. The CDR3 is CASSEGTGVGGYTF. Here the CDR3 DNA reads TGCGCCAGCAGCGAGGGGACAGGGGTTGGTGGCTACACCTTC.